This T cell receptor (beta chain) is from a study of OX40 agonist ivuxolimab in advanced cancers. Study overall: While on treatment, patients had intravenous ivuxolimab at 0.01 to 10 mg/kg every 2 weeks. Partial responses were seen in three patients, one with hepatocellular carcinoma and two with cutaneous melanoma.

The CDR3 is 13 residues long. CDR1 is SQVTM and CDR2 is ANQGSEA in the germline V gene. The V end lost 4 bases, the J end lost 0 bases, and 7 bases lay between the germline ends. About this clone: This CDR3 is also generated by other DNA sequences in the sample.

Libraries were prepared by immunoSEQ multiplex PCR; TCRdb keeps only in-frame clonotypes and omits some of them. The sample has fewer than 85,000 clones, roughly 81% seen once. The receptor was derived from an adult with an advanced solid tumor such as melanoma, head and neck, liver or kidney cancer. The chain uses TRBV29-1 and TRBJ2-1; unclear D gene. The starting material was CD4+ or CD8+ T cells sorted from blood, obtained in a trial of the OX40 agonist ivuxolimab. The CDR3 DNA is TGCAGCGTTGGACGTTTCTCCTACAATGAGCAGTTCTTC. Encoded protein: CSVGRFSYNEQFF.